The present T cell receptor (beta chain) was sequenced within a study of regulatory T cells in long-lasting Graves disease. Study-level information: Those with persistent Graves' disease had received antithyroid drugs for over 5 years with positive TSH receptor antibodies. Regarding the study as a whole: Less diverse TCR repertoires were seen in persistent Graves' patients than in newly diagnosed ones. The study found TRBV28, TRBJ1-2 and TRBJ2-5 favored in persistent disease.

The CDR3 is 15 residues long. With 2 bases removed from V and 1 base from J, the gap between germline ends came to 11 bases. Germline-derived CDR1 and CDR2 are SEHNR and FQNEAQ (reference sequence). The time point was: persistent/refractory GD, antithyroid drugs over 5 years with positive TRAb. RNA extracted from PBMCs served as the sequencing template. Guidelines of the American Thyroid Association were used to diagnose Graves' disease. Remarks on this clonotype: Its specificity is unknown.

For TCR beta, libraries came from iRepertoire HTBI primers and Arm-PCR of CDR3 regions. TCRdb reprocessed the multiplex PCR reads with MiXCR, giving one entry per CDR3 protein. The sample shows some 300,000 distinct CDR3 sequences, roughly a fifth of them seen only once. The chain couples TRBV7-9 to TRBJ1-1; D gene uncertain. The starting material was peripheral blood mononuclear cells (PBMCs), obtained when the disease was refractory, from a patient treated with antithyroid drugs. The sequence was obtained from a female donor with Graves disease. This CDR3 reads CASSLLTHQNTEAFF. The CDR3 DNA follows: TGTGCCAGCAGCTTACTGACACACCAGAACACTGAAGCTTTCTTT.